This TCR beta chain derives from a study of blood T cells in healthy people across ages. Study-level findings and limits: Age advanced and TCR beta diversity per million T cells fell, roughly linearly. Higher diversity, along with more naive CD4+ cells, distinguished long-lived donors from aged donors.

This clonotype was picked up a small number of times. As yet, its antigen is unknown. Primed by a sample-barcoded 5' primer and a J-beta primer mix, a second PCR proceeded for about 6 to 11 cycles. MiXCR, applied by TCRdb to the 5' RACE reads, yields one record per CDR3 protein. The sample holds about 680,000 distinct CDR3 sequences, approximately 50% seen once. Each individual donor underwent a draw of about 9.1 milliliters of peripheral blood. The TCR sequence derives from a woman aged 55-70 years in good health. What was sequenced was blood.

DNA for the CDR3: TGTGCCAGCAGTGAGGCGGTTGGACGGCTATCTGGCTACACCTTC. As protein: CASSEAVGRLSGYTF. The chain has TRBV2 and TRBJ1-2; D not certain. The CDR3 runs to 15 residues. Germline V gives CDR1 SNHLY, CDR2 FYNNEI. V lost 3 bases and J lost 7, with 18 bases in between.